One and the same sample provided the 7 T cell receptor beta chains below, sequenced in a study of OX40 agonist ivuxolimab in advanced cancers. TCRdb's copy holds only in-frame clones and misses some; the assay was immunoSEQ multiplex PCR. The sample carries about 77,000 clones, 86% recorded once. The sample here was CD4+ or CD8+ T cells sorted from blood, taken in a trial of the OX40 agonist ivuxolimab. These receptor sequences come from an adult with an advanced solid tumor such as melanoma, head and neck, liver or kidney cancer.

This clone was recorded once. The chain employs TRBV7-9 and TRBJ2-5, with D perhaps matching TRBD1 (8 bases). The CDR3 runs to 16 residues. CDR1 is SEHNR and CDR2 is FQNEAQ in the germline V gene (reference sequence). V was pared by 5 bases and J by 2 bases, with 18 bases between. The CDR3 region is CASSAYRGGRQETQYF. In DNA, the CDR3 is TGTGCCAGCAGCGCATACAGGGGGGGTCGTCAAGAGACCCAGTACTTC.

The chain uses TRBV4-3 and TRBJ2-5; 9 nucleotides agree with TRBD1. Germline V CDR1 and CDR2: LGHNA, YSLEER. With 1 base clipped from V and 2 bases from J, the junction kept 5 bases outside the gene matches. The CDR3 has 16 amino acids. The CDR3 loop is CASSQAPGQGQETQYF. The CDR3 DNA follows: TGCGCCAGCAGCCAAGCCCCGGGACAGGGTCAAGAGACCCAGTACTTC.

The rearrangement joins TRBV11-3 to TRBJ1-1; 8 nucleotides match TRBD1. Germline CDR1 SGHNT, CDR2 YENEEA. The CDR3 length is 13 residues. V shed 3 bases, J shed 5 bases, and the junction held 2 bases outside the gene matches. The CDR3 region has the DNA TGTGCCAGCAGCTTCAACAGGGGGACTGAAGCTTTCTTT. Translation: CASSFNRGTEAFF. Full variable domain (outside the CDR3, taken from reference TRBV11-3 and TRBJ1-1): EAGVVQSPRYKIIEKKQPVAFWCNPISGHNTLYWYLQNLGQGPELLIRYENEEAVDDSQLPKDRFSAERLKGVDSTLKIQPAELGDSAVYLCASSFNRGTEAFFGQGTRLTVV.

This rearrangement joins TRBV7-2 to TRBJ1-3, with TRBD1 identical over 7 bases. The V gene end was trimmed by 3 bases and the J gene end by 3 bases; junction bases not matched to a gene: 2. CDR1 and CDR2 from the germline V gene are SGHTA and FQGNSA. The CDR3 contains 14 residues. The CDR3 protein is CASSLTGNGNTIYF. Written as DNA, the CDR3 is TGTGCCAGCAGCTTGACAGGGAATGGAAACACCATATATTTT.

The chain employs TRBV30 and TRBJ2-2; D call uncertain. The CDR3 spans 13 residues. CDR1 GTSNPN and CDR2 SVGIG come from the germline V gene (reference sequence). Trimming stripped 2 bases from V and 2 bases from J, with 6 bases between. The CDR3 nucleotides read TGTGCCTGGAGTTTTGTAAACACCGGGGAGCTGTTTTTT. Translating gives CAWSFVNTGELFF.

The chain combines TRBV7-2 with TRBJ2-1; D uncertain. The germline V gene encodes CDR1 SGHTA and CDR2 FQGNSA. V lost 1 base, J lost 4 bases, and 11 bases lay in between. The CDR3 spans 15 residues. CDR3 sequence (DNA): TGTGCCAGCAGCTTAGGGCGGATCAAGTACAATGAGCAGTTCTTC. Translating it yields CASSLGRIKYNEQFF.

The V call is TRBV19, the J call TRBJ1-2; D ambiguous. Trimming pared 3 bases from V and 5 bases from J, leaving 10 bases between. From germline, CDR1 is LNHDA and CDR2 SQIVND (reference sequence). The CDR3 covers 13 residues. CDR3: CASSMGRPYGYTF. The CDR3 DNA reads as TGTGCCAGTAGTATGGGTCGGCCGTATGGCTACACCTTC. The full variable domain, in which reference TRBV19 and TRBJ1-2 provide the parts outside the CDR3, is DGGITQSPKYLFRKEGQNVTLSCEQNLNHDAMYWYRQDPGQGLRLIYYSQIVNDFQKGDIAEGYSVSREKKESFPLTVTSAQKNPTAFYLCASSMGRPYGYTFGSGTRLTVV.